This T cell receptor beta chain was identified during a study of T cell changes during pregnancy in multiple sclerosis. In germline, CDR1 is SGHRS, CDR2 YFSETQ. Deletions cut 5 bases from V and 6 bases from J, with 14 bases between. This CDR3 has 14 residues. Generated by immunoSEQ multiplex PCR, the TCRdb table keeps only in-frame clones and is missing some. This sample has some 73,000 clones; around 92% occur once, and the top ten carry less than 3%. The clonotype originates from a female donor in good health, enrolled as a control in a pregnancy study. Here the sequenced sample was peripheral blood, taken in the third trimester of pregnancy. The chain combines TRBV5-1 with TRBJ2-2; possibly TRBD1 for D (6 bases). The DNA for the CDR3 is TGCGCCAGCAGAACACAGGGTGGCGCCGGGGAGCTGTTTTTT. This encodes CASRTQGGAGELFF.